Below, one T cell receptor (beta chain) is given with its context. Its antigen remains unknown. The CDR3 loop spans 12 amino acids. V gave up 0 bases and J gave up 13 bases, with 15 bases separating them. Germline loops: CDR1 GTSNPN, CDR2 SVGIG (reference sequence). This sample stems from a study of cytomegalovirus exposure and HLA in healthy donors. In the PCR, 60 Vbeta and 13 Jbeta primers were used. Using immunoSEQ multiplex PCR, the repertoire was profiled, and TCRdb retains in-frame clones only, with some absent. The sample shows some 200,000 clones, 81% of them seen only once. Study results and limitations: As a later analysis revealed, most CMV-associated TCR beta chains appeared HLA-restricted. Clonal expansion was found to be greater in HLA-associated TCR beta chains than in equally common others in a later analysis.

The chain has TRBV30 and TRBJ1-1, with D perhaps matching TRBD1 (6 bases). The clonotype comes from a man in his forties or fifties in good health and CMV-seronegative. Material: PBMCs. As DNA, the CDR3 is TGTGCCTGGAGTGTAAGTGGGGACACCGGTTTCTTT. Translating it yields CAWSVSGDTGFF.